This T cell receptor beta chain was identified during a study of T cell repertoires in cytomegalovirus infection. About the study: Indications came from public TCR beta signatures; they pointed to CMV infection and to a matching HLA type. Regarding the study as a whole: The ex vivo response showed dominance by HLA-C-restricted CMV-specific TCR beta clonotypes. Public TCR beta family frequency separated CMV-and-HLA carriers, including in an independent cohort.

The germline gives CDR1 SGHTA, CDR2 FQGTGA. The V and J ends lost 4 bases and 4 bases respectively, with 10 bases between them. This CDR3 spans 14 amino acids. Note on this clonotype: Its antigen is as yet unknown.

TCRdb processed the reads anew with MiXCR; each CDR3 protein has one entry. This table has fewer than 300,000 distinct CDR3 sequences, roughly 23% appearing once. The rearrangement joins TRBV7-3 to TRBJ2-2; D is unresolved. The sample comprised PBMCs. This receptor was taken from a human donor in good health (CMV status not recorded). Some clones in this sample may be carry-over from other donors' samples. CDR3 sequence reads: CASSSLWGTGELFF. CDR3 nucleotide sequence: TGTGCCAGCAGCTCCCTATGGGGCACCGGGGAGCTGTTTTTT.